This TCR beta chain was observed in a study of blood T cell repertoires in COVID-19. Whole-study context: The United States, Italy and Spain supplied acute and convalescent COVID-19 samples. In each case, the material was cDNA or gDNA derived from T cells, B-cell-depleted T cells, or PBMCs.

As originally analysed: Amplification with reference gene primers provided the estimates of nucleated cell counts. TCRdb's table, derived via immunoSEQ multiplex PCR, lists solely in-frame clones and lacks some. That table gives V, J and clone size, and the DNA gave D and trimming. The sample lists 15,000 to 20,000 clones, about 80% occurring once. This CDR3 region has 14 residues. The V and J ends lost 2 bases and 5 bases respectively, with 12 bases between them. CDR1 is SEHNR and CDR2 is FQNEAQ in the germline V gene (reference sequence). The chain employs TRBV7-9 and TRBJ1-1; possible D gene TRBD1, 6 bases. The receptor comes from an elderly man with acute or convalescent COVID-19. Input material: peripheral blood. CDR3 loop: CASSLQGSGTEAFF. The CDR3 coding sequence is TGTGCCAGCAGCTTACAGGGGAGTGGTACTGAAGCTTTCTTT.